The T cell receptor (beta chain) described here comes from a study of molecular identifiers for immune sequencing clone quantification. Findings of the study overall: Same-barcode identical TCR molecules could make highly expanded clones look smaller than they are. It was shown that clones above 20 RNA copies held over 99% of effector molecules, but under 1% in naive cells.

This clonotype was picked up a small number of times. What it binds is not known. A much larger clone lies one base from this, so it may be a read error. Likely a read error: the CDR3 ends without its conserved phenylalanine or tryptophan. In preparing bulk TCR libraries, previously described methods and listed TCR primers were used. In TCRdb, the PCR reads were re-called with MiXCR into one record per CDR3 protein. Here the sample spans over 600,000 distinct CDR3 sequences, less than 20% being singletons. Germline lookup yields CDR1 SGHTA and CDR2 FQGNSA. This CDR3 contains 13 residues. Trimming shortened V by 2 bases and J by 3 bases, and 8 bases separated the two germline ends.

Specimen: naive CD8+ T cells from blood, with Jurkat cell RNA spiked in. The subset: FACS-sorted CD8+CD4-CCR7+CD45RA+ naive T cells. This sequence joins TRBV7-2 and TRBJ2-7; D remains ambiguous. The receptor's source is a human donor in good health. Some libraries in this study had Jurkat cell RNA spiked in. The CDR3 loop reads CASSLFSGYEQYL. In DNA, the CDR3 is TGTGCCAGCAGCTTATTCTCCGGCTACGAGCAGTACCTC.